Below are 12 T cell receptor beta chains sequenced from a single sample in a study of cytomegalovirus exposure and HLA in healthy donors. Libraries were prepared by immunoSEQ multiplex PCR; TCRdb keeps only in-frame clonotypes and omits some of them. The sample contains roughly 230,000 clones, less than 95% of which appear only once. Sample: PBMCs. The receptors were gathered from a woman aged 25 to 39 in good health and CMV-seronegative.

The chain combines TRBV27 with TRBJ1-1; D gene ambiguous. This CDR3 has 13 residues. The V and J ends lost 2 bases and 5 bases respectively, with 9 bases between them. From germline, CDR1 is MNHEY and CDR2 SMNVEV (reference sequence). The CDR3 DNA reads as TGTGCCAGCAGTTTAGGAAGCGGAACTGAAGCTTTCTTT. This sequence encodes CASSLGSGTEAFF.

This chain joins TRBV10-3 and TRBJ2-7; D not certain. V dropped 3 bases and J dropped 3 bases, with 3 bases sitting between them. The CDR3 length is 11 residues. Germline CDR1 reads ENHRY; CDR2 reads SYGVKD. The CDR3 loop is CAISEDYEQYF. The CDR3 nucleotides are TGTGCCATCAGTGAAGACTACGAGCAGTACTTC.

Remarks on this clone: The sample holds other DNA sequences that translate to the same CDR3. The chain uses TRBV5-1 and TRBJ2-7; the D is unclear. Germline CDR1 SGHRS, CDR2 YFSETQ. The V and J ends lost 0 bases and 2 bases respectively, with 12 bases between them. The CDR3 runs 15 residues. CDR3 sequence reads: CASSLGLAATYEQYF. Here the CDR3 DNA reads TGCGCCAGCAGCTTGGGATTAGCTGCCACCTACGAGCAGTACTTC.

The chain joins TRBV6-1 to TRBJ1-5, with 8 positions matching TRBD1. Germline CDR1 MNHNS, CDR2 SASEGT. The J segment lost 4 bases and the V segment lost 10 bases, leaving 6 bases of the junction unmatched. The CDR3 covers 13 residues. The CDR3 DNA reads as TGTGCCACCGCCGGACAGGGAAATCAGCCCCAGCATTTT. Protein product: CATAGQGNQPQHF.

V is TRBV6-5 and J is TRBJ1-1; a weak D match, TRBD1 (6 bases). The CDR3 has 15 amino acids. V was clipped by 2 bases and J by 3 bases, with 13 bases between them. Germline V gene sequence: CDR1 MNHEY, CDR2 SVGAGI. The CDR3 DNA sequence: TGTGCCAGCAGTTACCGCGGGGGGGCAGACACTGAAGCTTTCTTT. The encoded protein is CASSYRGGADTEAFF.

This clone was detected only once. This chain uses TRBV6-5 with TRBJ2-7; 7 nucleotides line up with TRBD1. V dropped 8 bases and J dropped 2; count of bases not matched to a gene: 3. The CDR3 totals 12 residues. The V gene's germline CDR1 is MNHEY and CDR2 SVGAGI. The CDR3, as DNA: TGTGCCAGCCGCGACAGGGCCTACGAGCAGTACTTC. Amino acid sequence: CASRDRAYEQYF.

The V gene is TRBV7-9, the J gene TRBJ2-7; TRBD1 agrees at 11 bases. V lost 5 bases to trimming and J lost 2 bases; unmatched junction nucleotides: 5. The CDR3 has 15 residues. Germline CDR1 and CDR2: SEHNR and FQNEAQ (reference sequence). CDR3 protein: CASSTPGQGAYEQYF. In DNA form, the CDR3 reads TGTGCCAGCAGCACCCCGGGACAGGGGGCCTACGAGCAGTACTTC.

The V gene is TRBV4-1, the J gene TRBJ2-7, with 10 bases that match TRBD2. V was pared by 4 bases and J by 0 bases, with 3 bases of the junction left unmatched. CDR1 and CDR2 from the germline V gene are MGHRA and YSYEKL. The length of the CDR3 is 15 residues. The CDR3 coding sequence is TGCGCCAGCAGCCCCGGACTAGCGGCCTCCTACGAGCAGTACTTC. Translation: CASSPGLAASYEQYF.

The chain employs TRBV7-3 and TRBJ2-7, with 8 bases identical to TRBD2. Germline CDR1 is SGHTA and CDR2 is FQGTGA. CDR3 length: 17 residues. With 5 bases clipped from V and 6 bases from J, the junction kept 18 bases outside the gene matches. CDR3 region: CASSALQHGRTSCEQYF. In nucleotides, the CDR3 is TGTGCCAGCAGCGCGCTTCAACACGGGAGGACTAGCTGCGAGCAGTACTTC.

The chain recombines TRBV9 with TRBJ2-5; D may be TRBD1 or TRBD2 (5 bases each). Germline V gives CDR1 SGDLS, CDR2 YYNGEE. The germline V and J ends were trimmed by 0 bases and 1 base, with 13 bases remaining between them. There are 16 residues in the CDR3. CDR3 nucleotide sequence: TGTGCCAGCAGCGTAGAGGGGCGGGCTCGCCAAGAGACCCAGTACTTC. Its translation: CASSVEGRARQETQYF. The full variable domain, completed using reference TRBV9 and TRBJ2-5, is DSGVTQTPKHLITATGQRVTLRCSPRSGDLSVYWYQQSLDQGLQFLIQYYNGEERAKGNILERFSAQQFPDLHSELNLSSLELGDSALYFCASSVEGRARQETQYFGPGTRLLVL.

The J gene is TRBJ2-4, the V gene TRBV19; the D is unclear. The CDR3 is 16 amino acids. The germline V gene has CDR1 LNHDA and CDR2 SQIVND (reference sequence). Trimming took 2 bases from V and 0 from J, leaving 11 bases between them. The CDR3 DNA follows: TGTGCCAGTAGTATACAGTTACTACTAGCCAAAAACATTCAGTACTTC. It codes for CASSIQLLLAKNIQYF.

The rearrangement uses TRBV11-3 and TRBJ2-1; maybe TRBD2 (6 bases). Trimming removed 5 bases from V and 3 bases from J, with 17 bases in between. Germline lookup yields CDR1 SGHNT and CDR2 YENEEA. This CDR3 is built from 16 residues. The CDR3 coding sequence is TGTGCCAGCAGCCCCCGAGGTAGCGGAGGCTACAATGAGCAGTTCTTC. Translating gives CASSPRGSGGYNEQFF.